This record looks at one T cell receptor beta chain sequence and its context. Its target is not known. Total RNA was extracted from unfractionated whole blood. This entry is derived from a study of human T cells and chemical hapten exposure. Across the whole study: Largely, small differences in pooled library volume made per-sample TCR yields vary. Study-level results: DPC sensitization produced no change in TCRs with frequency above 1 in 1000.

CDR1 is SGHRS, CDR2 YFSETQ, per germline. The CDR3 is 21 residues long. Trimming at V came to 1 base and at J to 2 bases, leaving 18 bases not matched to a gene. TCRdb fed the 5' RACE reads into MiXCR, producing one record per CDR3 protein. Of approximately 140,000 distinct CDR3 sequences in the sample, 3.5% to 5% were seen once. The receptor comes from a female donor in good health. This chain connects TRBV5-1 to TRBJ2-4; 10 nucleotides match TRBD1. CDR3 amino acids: CASSLYGRGPGQGYSKNIQYF. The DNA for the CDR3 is TGCGCCAGCAGCTTGTACGGGAGAGGCCCGGGACAGGGGTATTCCAAAAACATTCAGTACTTC.